This T cell receptor (beta chain) derives from a study of blood T cells in healthy people across ages. Deletions cut 3 bases from V and 8 bases from J, with 13 bases between. In germline, CDR1 is KGHSH, CDR2 LQKENI. The CDR3 spans 13 residues. The second PCR ran about 6 to 12 cycles with a sample-barcoded 5' primer and J-beta primers. TCRdb redid the calling of the 5' RACE reads with MiXCR, one entry per CDR3 protein. This repertoire shows about 570,000 distinct CDR3 sequences, 25% to 30% found once; its top ten account for about a fifth. This receptor was taken from a woman between 65 and 79 years old in good health. Material for sequencing was blood. The chain recombines TRBV18 with TRBJ1-2, with D hard to call. CDR3 in amino acids: CASSPPGAEGYTF. DNA for the CDR3: TGTGCCAGCTCACCCCCGGGAGCGGAGGGCTACACCTTC. Complete variable domain (other parts from reference TRBV18 and TRBJ1-2): NAGVMQNPRHLVRRRGQEARLRCSPMKGHSHVYWYRQLPEEGLKFMVYLQKENIIDESGMPKERFSAEFPKEGPSILRIQQVVRGDSAAYFCASSPPGAEGYTFGSGTRLTVV.